These T cell receptor beta chains were read from a single sample in a study of blood T cell repertoires in COVID-19. The assay was immunoSEQ multiplex PCR, and TCRdb's table has in-frame clones only and misses some. The data show some 14,000 clones, around 85% seen once. Sequencing input: peripheral blood. All receptors derive from a human donor in a cohort sampled during active COVID-19. Both conserved end residues are part of each CDR3.

V gene,J gene,CDR3 protein
TRBV28,TRBJ1-2,CASSLSTGGRGYTF
TRBV4-2,TRBJ2-7,CASSPGTGDFYEQYF
TRBV7-2,TRBJ2-2,CASSFGGGRATGELFF
TRBV6-2/TRBV6-3,TRBJ2-7,CASSYSTGRGEQYF
TRBV12-3/TRBV12-4,TRBJ2-4,CASSLGLEDIQYF
TRBV5-1,TRBJ2-3,CASSGTGRGDTQYF
TRBV9,TRBJ1-6,CASSAWDRGNSPLHF
TRBV4-1,TRBJ2-5,CASSQDGRGETQYF
TRBV9,TRBJ1-5,CASSGETGSNQPQHF
TRBV27,TRBJ2-7,CASSLTGTGASYEQYF
TRBV28,TRBJ1-5,CASSLEEGRSSNQPQHF
TRBV11-2,TRBJ2-5,CASSSGIQETQYF